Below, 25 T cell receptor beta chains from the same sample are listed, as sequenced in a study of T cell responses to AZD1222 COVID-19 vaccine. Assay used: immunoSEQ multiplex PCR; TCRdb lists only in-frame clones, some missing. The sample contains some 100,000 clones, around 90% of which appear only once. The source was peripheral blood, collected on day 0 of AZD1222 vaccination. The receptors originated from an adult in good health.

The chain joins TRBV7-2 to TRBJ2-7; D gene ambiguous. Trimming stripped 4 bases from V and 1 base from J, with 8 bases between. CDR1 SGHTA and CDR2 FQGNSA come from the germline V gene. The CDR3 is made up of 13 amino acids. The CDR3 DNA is TGTGCCAGCAGCTACACAAATTCCTACGAGCAGTACTTC. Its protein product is CASSYTNSYEQYF.

CDR3 coding DNA: TGTGCCAGCAGCCTTACACGGATGGACACTGAAGCTTTCTTT. Residues: CASSLTRMDTEAFF. The chain has TRBV28 and TRBJ1-1; D remains ambiguous. CDR1 and CDR2 from the germline V gene are MDHEN and SYDVKM. The length of the CDR3 is 14 residues. The V end was cut by 6 bases, the J end by 3 bases, with 14 bases between.

This CDR3 reads CATSSRQGINYGYTF. As DNA, the CDR3 is TGTGCCACCAGCAGTAGACAGGGGATAAACTATGGCTACACCTTC. This rearrangement joins TRBV15 to TRBJ1-2; the match to TRBD1 covers 8 bases. Germline lookup yields CDR1 LNHNV and CDR2 YYDKDF (reference sequence). V was pared by 3 bases and J by 2 bases, with 5 bases of the junction left unmatched. The CDR3 runs to 15 residues.

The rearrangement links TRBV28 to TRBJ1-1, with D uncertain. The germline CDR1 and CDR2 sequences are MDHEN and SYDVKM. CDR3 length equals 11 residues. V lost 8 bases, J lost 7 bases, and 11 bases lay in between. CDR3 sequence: CASWDYNEAFF. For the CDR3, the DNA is TGTGCCAGCTGGGATTACAATGAAGCTTTCTTT.

The CDR3 is CASSLAVSSYNEQFF. CDR3 in DNA: TGTGCCAGCAGCCTGGCCGTAAGCTCCTACAATGAGCAGTTCTTC. The chain recombines TRBV7-3 with TRBJ2-1; D is ambiguous. The V end lost 5 bases, the J end lost 0 bases, and 11 bases lay between the germline ends. Germline V gene data show CDR1 as SGHTA and CDR2 as FQGTGA. This CDR3 is built from 15 residues.

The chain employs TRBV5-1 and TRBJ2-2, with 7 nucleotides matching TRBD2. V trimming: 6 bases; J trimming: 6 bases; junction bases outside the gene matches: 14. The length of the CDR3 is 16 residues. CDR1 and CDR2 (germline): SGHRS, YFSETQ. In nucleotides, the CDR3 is TGCGCCAGCACCCCTGGGGAGGGCCTTTACCCCGGGGAGCTGTTTTTT. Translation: CASTPGEGLYPGELFF.

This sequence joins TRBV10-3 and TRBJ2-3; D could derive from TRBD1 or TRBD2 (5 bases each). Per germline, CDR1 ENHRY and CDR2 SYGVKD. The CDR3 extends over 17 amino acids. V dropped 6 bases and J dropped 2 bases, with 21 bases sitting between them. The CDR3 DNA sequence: TGTGCCATCAGATCAGGAGGAGGTGACGGACACACAGATACGCAGTATTTT. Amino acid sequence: CAIRSGGGDGHTDTQYF.

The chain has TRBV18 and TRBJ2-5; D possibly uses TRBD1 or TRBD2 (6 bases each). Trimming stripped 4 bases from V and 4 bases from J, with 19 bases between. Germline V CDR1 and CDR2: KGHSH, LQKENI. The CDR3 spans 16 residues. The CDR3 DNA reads TGTGCCAGCTCACGTTCTGACGGGGGCGGTTCAGAGACCCAGTACTTC. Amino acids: CASSRSDGGGSETQYF. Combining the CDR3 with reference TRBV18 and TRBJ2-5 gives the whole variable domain NAGVMQNPRHLVRRRGQEARLRCSPMKGHSHVYWYRQLPEEGLKFMVYLQKENIIDESGMPKERFSAEFPKEGPSILRIQQVVRGDSAAYFCASSRSDGGGSETQYFGPGTRLLVL.

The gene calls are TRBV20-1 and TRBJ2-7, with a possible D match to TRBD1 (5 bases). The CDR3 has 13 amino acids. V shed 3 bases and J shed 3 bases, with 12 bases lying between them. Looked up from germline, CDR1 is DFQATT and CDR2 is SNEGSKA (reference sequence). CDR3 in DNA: TGCAGTGCTAGTTCCTCCAGGGTCTACGAGCAGTACTTC. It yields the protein CSASSSRVYEQYF.

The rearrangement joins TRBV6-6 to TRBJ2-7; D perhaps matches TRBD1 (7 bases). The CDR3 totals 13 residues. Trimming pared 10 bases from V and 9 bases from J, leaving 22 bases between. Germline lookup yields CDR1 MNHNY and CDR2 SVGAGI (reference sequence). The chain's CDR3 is CATRGTVAKRQYF. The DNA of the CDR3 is TGTGCCACTCGCGGGACAGTAGCCAAGAGGCAGTACTTC.

In DNA, the CDR3 is TGCGCCAGCAGCCCCCGACTAGCGGGGGTAAGCAATGAGCAGTTCTTC. This encodes CASSPRLAGVSNEQFF. The gene calls are TRBV5-1 and TRBJ2-1, with 12 positions matching TRBD2. With 4 bases clipped from V and 6 bases from J, the junction kept 8 bases outside the gene matches. This CDR3 spans 16 amino acids. Germline V gene sequence: CDR1 SGHRS, CDR2 YFSETQ.

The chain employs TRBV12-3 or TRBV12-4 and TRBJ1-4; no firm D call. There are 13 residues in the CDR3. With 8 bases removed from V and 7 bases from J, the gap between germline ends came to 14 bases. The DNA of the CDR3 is TGTGCCAGCCTAGGGCCGACGTCTGAAAAACTGTTTTTT. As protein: CASLGPTSEKLFF.

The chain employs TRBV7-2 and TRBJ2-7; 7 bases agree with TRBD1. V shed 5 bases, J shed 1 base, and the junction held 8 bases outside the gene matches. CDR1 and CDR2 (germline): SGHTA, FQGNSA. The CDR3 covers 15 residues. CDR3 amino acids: CASSRRTGGSYEQYF. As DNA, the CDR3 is TGTGCCAGCAGCCGCCGGACAGGCGGATCCTACGAGCAGTACTTC. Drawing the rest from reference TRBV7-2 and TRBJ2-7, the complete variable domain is GAGVSQSPSNKVTEKGKDVELRCDPISGHTALYWYRQSLGQGLEFLIYFQGNSAPDKSGLPSDRFSAERTGGSVSTLTIQRTQQEDSAVYLCASSRRTGGSYEQYFGPGTRLTVT.

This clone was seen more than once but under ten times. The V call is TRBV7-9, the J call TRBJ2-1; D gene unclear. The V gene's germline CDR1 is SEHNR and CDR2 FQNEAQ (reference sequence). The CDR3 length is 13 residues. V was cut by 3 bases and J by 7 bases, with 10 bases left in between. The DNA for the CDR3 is TGTGCCAGCAGCTTTGGGTATCCGAATGAGCAGTTCTTC. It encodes CASSFGYPNEQFF.

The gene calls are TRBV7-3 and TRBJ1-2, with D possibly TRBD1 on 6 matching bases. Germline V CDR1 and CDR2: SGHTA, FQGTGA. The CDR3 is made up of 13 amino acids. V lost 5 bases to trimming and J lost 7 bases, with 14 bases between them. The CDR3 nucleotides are TGTGCCAGCAGCCGGAAACAGGGAGGTGGCTACACCTTC. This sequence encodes CASSRKQGGGYTF.

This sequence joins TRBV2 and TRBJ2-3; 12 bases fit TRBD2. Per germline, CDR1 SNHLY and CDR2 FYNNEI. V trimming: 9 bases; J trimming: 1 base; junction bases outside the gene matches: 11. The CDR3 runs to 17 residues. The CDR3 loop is CARGARLAGVGTDTQYF. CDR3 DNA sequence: TGTGCCAGAGGGGCCAGACTAGCGGGAGTCGGCACAGATACGCAGTATTTT.

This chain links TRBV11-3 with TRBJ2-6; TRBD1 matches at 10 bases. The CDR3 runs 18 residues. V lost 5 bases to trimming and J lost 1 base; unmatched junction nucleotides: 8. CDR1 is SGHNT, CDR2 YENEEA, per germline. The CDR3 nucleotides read TGTGCCAGCAGCCCGGGACAGGGGAGGGGTTCTGGGGCCAACGTCCTGACTTTC. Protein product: CASSPGQGRGSGANVLTF.

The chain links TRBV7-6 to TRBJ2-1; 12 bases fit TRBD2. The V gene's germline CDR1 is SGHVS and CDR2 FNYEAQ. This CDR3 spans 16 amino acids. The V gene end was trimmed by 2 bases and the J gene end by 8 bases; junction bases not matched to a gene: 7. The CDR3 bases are TGTGCCAGCAGCTTAAATCTAGCGGGAGGGCCCGATGAGCAGTTCTTC. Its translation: CASSLNLAGGPDEQFF.

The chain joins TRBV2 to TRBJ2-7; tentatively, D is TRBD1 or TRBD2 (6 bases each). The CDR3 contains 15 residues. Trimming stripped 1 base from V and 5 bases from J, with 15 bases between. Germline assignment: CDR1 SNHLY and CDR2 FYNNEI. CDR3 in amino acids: CASSEGGQRGNEQYF. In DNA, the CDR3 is TGTGCCAGCAGTGAAGGAGGACAGCGCGGGAACGAGCAGTACTTC.

CDR3 region: CASSRGTDTQYF. The CDR3 nucleotides are TGTGCCAGCTCGCGGGGGACAGATACGCAGTATTTT. The rearrangement uses TRBV6-5 and TRBJ2-3; TRBD2 aligns across 7 bases. CDR3 length equals 12 residues. Germline V gene data show CDR1 as MNHEY and CDR2 as SVGAGI. Trimming removed 8 bases from V and 3 bases from J; junction bases left unmatched: 2.

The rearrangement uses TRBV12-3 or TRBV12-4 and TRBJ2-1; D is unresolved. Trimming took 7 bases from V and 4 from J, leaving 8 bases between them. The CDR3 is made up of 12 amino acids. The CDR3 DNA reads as TGTGCCAGCAACGAACCGTACAATGAGCAGTTCTTC. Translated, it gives CASNEPYNEQFF.

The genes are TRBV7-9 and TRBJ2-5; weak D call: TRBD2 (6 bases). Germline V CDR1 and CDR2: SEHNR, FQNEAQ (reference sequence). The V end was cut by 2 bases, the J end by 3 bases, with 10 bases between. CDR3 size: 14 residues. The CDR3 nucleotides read TGTGCCAGCAGCTTATCTCGACTAGAAGAGACCCAGTACTTC. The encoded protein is CASSLSRLEETQYF. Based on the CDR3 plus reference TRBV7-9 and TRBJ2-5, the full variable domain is DTGVSQNPRHKITKRGQNVTFRCDPISEHNRLYWYRQTLGQGPEFLTYFQNEAQLEKSRLLSDRFSAERPKGSFSTLEIQRTEQGDSAMYLCASSLSRLEETQYFGPGTRLLVL.

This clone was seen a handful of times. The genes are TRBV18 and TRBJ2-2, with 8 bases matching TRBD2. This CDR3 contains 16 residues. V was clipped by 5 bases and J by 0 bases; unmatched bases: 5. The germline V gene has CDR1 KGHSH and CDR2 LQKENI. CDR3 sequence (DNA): TGTGCCAGCTCAGAGACTAGCGTTTCGAACACCGGGGAGCTGTTTTTT. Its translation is CASSETSVSNTGELFF.

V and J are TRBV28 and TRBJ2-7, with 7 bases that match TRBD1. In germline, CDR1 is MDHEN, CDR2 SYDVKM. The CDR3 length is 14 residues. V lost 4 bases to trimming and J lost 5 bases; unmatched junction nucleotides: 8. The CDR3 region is CASSYSTGSNEQYF. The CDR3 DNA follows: TGTGCCAGCAGTTATTCGACAGGGTCAAACGAGCAGTACTTC.

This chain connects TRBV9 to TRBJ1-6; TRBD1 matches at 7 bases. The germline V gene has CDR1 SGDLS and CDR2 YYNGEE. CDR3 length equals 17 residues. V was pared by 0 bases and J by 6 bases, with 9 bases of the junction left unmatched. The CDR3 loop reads CASSVGPGGLGNSPLHF. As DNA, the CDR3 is TGTGCCAGCAGCGTAGGCCCAGGGGGACTGGGTAATTCACCCCTCCACTTT.